This TCR beta chain was retrieved from a study of preoperative IRX-2 immunotherapy in early breast cancer. The CDR3 has 15 residues. Germline V gives CDR1 SGHNT, CDR2 YENEEA. Unmatched junction bases numbered 0, after V lost 2 bases and J lost 2 bases. Sequenced by immunoSEQ multiplex PCR; TCRdb stores in-frame clones only, minus some. The sample holds about 1,600 clones; 70% to 80% are singletons and the top ten take roughly 9.7%. Treatment specified: preoperative locoregional IRX-2 cytokine immunotherapy. The receptor was isolated from a human donor with breast cancer. This sample comprised tumor tissue, obtained after IRX-2 immunotherapy. The chain links TRBV11-3 to TRBJ2-1; TRBD2 aligns across 10 bases. Here the CDR3 reads CASSLSGGAYNEQFF. The CDR3 coding sequence is TGTGCCAGCAGCTTAAGCGGGGGGGCCTACAATGAGCAGTTCTTC.